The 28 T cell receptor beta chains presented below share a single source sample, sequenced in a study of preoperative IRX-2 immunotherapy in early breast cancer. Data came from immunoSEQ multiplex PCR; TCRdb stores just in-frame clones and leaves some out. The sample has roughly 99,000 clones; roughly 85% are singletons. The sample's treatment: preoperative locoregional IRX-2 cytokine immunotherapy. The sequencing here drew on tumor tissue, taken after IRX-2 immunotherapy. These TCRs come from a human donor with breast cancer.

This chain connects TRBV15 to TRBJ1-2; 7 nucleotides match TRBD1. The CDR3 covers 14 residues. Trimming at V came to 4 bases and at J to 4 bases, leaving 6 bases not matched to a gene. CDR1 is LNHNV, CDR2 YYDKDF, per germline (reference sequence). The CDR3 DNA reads TGTGCCACCAGCATAAGGACAGGAGCCTATGGCTACACCTTC. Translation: CATSIRTGAYGYTF.

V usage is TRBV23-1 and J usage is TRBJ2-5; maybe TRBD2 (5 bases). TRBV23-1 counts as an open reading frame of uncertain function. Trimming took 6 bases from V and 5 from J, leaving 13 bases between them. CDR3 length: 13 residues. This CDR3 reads CASSWRLEETQYF. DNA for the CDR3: TGCGCCAGCAGCTGGAGGCTGGAGGAGACCCAGTACTTC.

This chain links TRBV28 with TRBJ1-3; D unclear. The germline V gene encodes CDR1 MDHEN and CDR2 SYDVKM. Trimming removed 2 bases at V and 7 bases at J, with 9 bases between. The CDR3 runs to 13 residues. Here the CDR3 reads CASSLGGPNTIYF. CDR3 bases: TGTGCCAGCAGTTTAGGCGGGCCGAACACCATATATTTT.

The CDR3 coding sequence is TGTGCCAGCTCACTCACAGCGGGAGGCTCCTACGAGCAGTACTTC. Translation: CASSLTAGGSYEQYF. The chain joins TRBV18 to TRBJ2-7, with 9 bases aligning to TRBD2. The CDR3 consists of 15 residues. Germline trimming cut 4 bases from V and 0 bases from J; bases unmatched to any gene: 4. CDR1 and CDR2 (germline): KGHSH, LQKENI.

The CDR3 loop is CASSRVRDSNEQYF. Written as DNA, the CDR3 is TGTGCCAGCAGCCGAGTCCGGGACAGCAACGAGCAGTACTTC. The rearrangement links TRBV14 to TRBJ2-7, with TRBD1 matching over 7 bases. The J segment lost 5 bases and the V segment lost 4 bases, leaving 8 bases of the junction unmatched. Per the germline V gene, CDR1 is SGHDN and CDR2 is FVKESK. This CDR3 region has 14 residues.

CDR3 in DNA: TGCGCCAGCAGCCAAGAGAGCGGGGTTCCGCAGTATTTT. It specifies CASSQESGVPQYF. This rearrangement joins TRBV23-1 to TRBJ2-3; 7 nucleotides agree with TRBD2. TRBV23-1 is an ORF for which the function is uncertain. Trimming cost V 6 bases and J 10 bases; bases outside gene matches: 10. The CDR3 consists of 13 residues.

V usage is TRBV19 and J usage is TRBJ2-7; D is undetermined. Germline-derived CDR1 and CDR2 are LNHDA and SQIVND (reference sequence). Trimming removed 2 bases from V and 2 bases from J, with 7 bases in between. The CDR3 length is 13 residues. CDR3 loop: CASSISGTYEQYF. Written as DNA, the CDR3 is TGTGCCAGTAGTATAAGTGGGACCTACGAGCAGTACTTC.

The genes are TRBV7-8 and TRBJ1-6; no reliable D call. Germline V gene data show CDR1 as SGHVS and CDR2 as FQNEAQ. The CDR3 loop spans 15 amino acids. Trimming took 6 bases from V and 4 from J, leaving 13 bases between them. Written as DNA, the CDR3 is TGTGCCAGCAGGCCTCTGGACGGGTATAATTCACCCCTCCACTTT. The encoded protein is CASRPLDGYNSPLHF.

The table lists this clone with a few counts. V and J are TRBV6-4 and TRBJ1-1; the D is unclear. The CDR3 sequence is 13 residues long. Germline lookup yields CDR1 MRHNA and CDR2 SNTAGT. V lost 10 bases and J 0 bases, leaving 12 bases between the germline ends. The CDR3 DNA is TGTGCCACCCAAGGGCAGATGAACACTGAAGCTTTCTTT. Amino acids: CATQGQMNTEAFF.

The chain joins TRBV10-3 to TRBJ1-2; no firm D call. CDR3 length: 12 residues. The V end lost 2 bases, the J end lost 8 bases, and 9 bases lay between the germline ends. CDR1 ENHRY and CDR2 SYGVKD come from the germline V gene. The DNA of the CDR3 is TGTGCCATCAGTGAGGGAAGTCGGGGCTACACCTTC. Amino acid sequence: CAISEGSRGYTF.

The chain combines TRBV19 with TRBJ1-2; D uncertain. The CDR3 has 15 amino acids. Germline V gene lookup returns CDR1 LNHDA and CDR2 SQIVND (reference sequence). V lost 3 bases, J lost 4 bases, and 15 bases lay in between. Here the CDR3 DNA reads TGTGCCAGTAGTATGACGCCCTCTGTGGTCTATGGCTACACCTTC. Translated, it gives CASSMTPSVVYGYTF. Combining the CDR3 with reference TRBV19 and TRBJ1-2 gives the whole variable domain DGGITQSPKYLFRKEGQNVTLSCEQNLNHDAMYWYRQDPGQGLRLIYYSQIVNDFQKGDIAEGYSVSREKKESFPLTVTSAQKNPTAFYLCASSMTPSVVYGYTFGSGTRLTVV.

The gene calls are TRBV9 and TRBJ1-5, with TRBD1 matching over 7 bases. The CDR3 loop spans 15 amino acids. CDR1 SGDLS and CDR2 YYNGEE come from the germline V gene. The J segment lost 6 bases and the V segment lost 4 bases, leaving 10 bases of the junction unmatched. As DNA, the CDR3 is TGTGCCAGCAGCATGACAGGGAAAGTGGGTCAGCCCCAGCATTTT. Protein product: CASSMTGKVGQPQHF.

In DNA, the CDR3 is TGTGCCAGCAGCCCCAAACAGGGGTTATGGTATGGCTACACCTTC. Its translation: CASSPKQGLWYGYTF. J is TRBJ1-2 and V is TRBV11-3; TRBD1 matches 7 bases. Germline V CDR1 and CDR2: SGHNT, YENEEA. V trimming: 5 bases; J trimming: 5 bases; junction bases outside the gene matches: 11. This CDR3 comprises 15 residues.

The CDR3 coding sequence is TGTGCTAGTGGCCGGCTCGGGGGCCCCGTGGATGGCTACACCTTC. This translates into CASGRLGGPVDGYTF. The chain is built from TRBV12-5 and TRBJ1-2; a weak D match, TRBD1 (6 bases). The CDR3 covers 15 residues. Per the germline V gene, CDR1 is LGHNT and CDR2 is FRNRAP. V was cut by 6 bases and J by 6 bases, with 20 bases left in between.

CDR3 amino acids: CASSSISGYEQYF. CDR3 nucleotide sequence: TGCGCCAGCAGCTCTATATCGGGCTACGAGCAGTACTTC. This chain connects TRBV23-1 to TRBJ2-7, with D uncertain. TRBV23-1 is reported as an ORF; its role is uncertain. CDR3 length: 13 residues. Trimming cost V 6 bases and J 3 bases, with 12 bases left between them.

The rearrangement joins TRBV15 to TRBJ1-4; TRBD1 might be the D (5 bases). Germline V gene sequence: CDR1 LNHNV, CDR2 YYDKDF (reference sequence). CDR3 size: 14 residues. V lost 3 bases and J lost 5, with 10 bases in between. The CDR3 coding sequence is TGTGCCACCAGCAGCAGGGACGGGAATGAAAAACTGTTTTTT. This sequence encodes CATSSRDGNEKLFF. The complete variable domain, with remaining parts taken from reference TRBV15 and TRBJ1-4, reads DAMVIQNPRYQVTQFGKPVTLSCSQTLNHNVMYWYQQKSSQAPKLLFHYYDKDFNNEADTPDNFQSRRPNTSFCFLDIRSPGLGDTAMYLCATSSRDGNEKLFFGSGTQLSVL.

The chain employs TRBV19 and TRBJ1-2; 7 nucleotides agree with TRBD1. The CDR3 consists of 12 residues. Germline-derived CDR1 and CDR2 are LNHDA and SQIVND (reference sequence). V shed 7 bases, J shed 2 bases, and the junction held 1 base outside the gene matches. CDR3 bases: TGTGCCAGTAAGGACAGGAACTATGGCTACACCTTC. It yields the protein CASKDRNYGYTF.

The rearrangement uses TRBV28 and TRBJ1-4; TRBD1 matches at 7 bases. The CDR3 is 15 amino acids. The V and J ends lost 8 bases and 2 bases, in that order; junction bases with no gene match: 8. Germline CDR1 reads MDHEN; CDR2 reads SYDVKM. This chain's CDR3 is CASGAQGSTNEKLFF. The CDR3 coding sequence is TGTGCCAGCGGAGCACAGGGGTCGACTAATGAAAAACTGTTTTTT.

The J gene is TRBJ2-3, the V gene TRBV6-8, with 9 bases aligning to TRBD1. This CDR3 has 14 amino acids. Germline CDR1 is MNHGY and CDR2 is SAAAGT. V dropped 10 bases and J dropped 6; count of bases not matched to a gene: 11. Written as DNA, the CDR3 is TGTGCCACCCGGGGGGACAGGGCAACGGATACGCAGTATTTT. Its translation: CATRGDRATDTQYF.

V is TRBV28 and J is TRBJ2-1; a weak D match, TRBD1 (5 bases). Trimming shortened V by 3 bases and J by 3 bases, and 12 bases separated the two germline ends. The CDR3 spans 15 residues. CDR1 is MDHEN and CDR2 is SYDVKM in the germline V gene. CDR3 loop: CASSFTRRGYNEQFF. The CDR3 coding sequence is TGTGCCAGCAGTTTCACCCGAAGGGGCTACAATGAGCAGTTCTTC.

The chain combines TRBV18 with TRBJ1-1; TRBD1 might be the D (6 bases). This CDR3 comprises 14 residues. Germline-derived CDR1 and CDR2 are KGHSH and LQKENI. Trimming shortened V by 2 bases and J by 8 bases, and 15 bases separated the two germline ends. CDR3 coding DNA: TGTGCCAGCTCACCAGGACTGAACAGGGCCGAAGCTTTCTTT. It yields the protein CASSPGLNRAEAFF.

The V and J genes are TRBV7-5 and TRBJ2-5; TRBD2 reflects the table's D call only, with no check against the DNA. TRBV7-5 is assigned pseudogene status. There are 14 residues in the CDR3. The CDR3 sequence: CASSTRGGGETQYF. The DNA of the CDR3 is TGTGCCAGCAGCACGCGTGGGGGGGGAGAGACCCAGTACTTC.

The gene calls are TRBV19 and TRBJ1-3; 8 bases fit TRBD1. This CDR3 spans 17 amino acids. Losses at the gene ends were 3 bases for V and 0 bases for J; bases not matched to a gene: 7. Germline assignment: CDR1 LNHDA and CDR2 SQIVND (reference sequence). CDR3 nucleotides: TGTGCCAGTAGTATTCCGCCCGGGACAGGCTCTGGAAACACCATATATTTT. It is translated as CASSIPPGTGSGNTIYF.

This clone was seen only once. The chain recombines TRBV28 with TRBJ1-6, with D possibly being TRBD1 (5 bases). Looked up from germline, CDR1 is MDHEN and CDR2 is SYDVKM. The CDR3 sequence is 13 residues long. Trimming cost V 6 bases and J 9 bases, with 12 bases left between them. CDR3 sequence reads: CASSPPGVSPLHF. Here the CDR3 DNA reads TGTGCCAGCAGCCCTCCGGGGGTTTCACCCCTCCACTTT. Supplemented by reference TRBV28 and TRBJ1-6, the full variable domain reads DVKVTQSSRYLVKRTGEKVFLECVQDMDHENMFWYRQDPGLGLRLIYFSYDVKMKEKGDIPEGYSVSREKKERFSLILESASTNQTSMYLCASSPPGVSPLHFGNGTRLTVT.

The CDR3 is CATSRGGSYNEQFF. CDR3 sequence (DNA): TGCGCCACTTCGCGGGGGGGCTCGTACAATGAGCAGTTCTTC. The chain uses TRBV5-1 and TRBJ2-1, with 9 nucleotides matching TRBD2. V dropped 9 bases and J dropped 4; count of bases not matched to a gene: 8. The CDR3 contains 14 residues. Germline CDR1 and CDR2: SGHRS and YFSETQ.

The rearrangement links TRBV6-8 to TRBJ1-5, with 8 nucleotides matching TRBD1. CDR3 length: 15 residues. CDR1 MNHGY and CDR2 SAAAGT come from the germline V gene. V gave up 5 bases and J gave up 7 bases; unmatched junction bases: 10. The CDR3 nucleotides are TGTGCCAGCAGTGAGCAAGGAAGACAGGGGCAGCCCCAGCATTTT. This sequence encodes CASSEQGRQGQPQHF.

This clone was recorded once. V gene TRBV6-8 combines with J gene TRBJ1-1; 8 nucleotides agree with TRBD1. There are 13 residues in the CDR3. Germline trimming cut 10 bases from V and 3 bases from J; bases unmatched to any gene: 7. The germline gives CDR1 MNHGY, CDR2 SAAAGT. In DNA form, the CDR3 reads TGTGCCATCACTGAACAGGGGGACACTGAAGCTTTCTTT. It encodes CAITEQGDTEAFF.

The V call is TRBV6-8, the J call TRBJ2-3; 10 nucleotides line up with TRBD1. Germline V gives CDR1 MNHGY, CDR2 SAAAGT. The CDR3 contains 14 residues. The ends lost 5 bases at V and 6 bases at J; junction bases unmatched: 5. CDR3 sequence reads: CASSERQGADTQYF. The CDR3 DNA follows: TGTGCCAGCAGTGAGAGACAGGGGGCGGATACGCAGTATTTT.